Presented here are 9 T cell receptor beta chains from one specimen sequenced in a study of CD8 T cells in ankylosing spondylitis. In TCRdb, the 5' RACE reads were re-called with MiXCR into one record per CDR3 protein. Of 250,000 or so distinct CDR3 sequences in the sample, about 24% were seen once. What was sequenced was blood, either unsorted or a sorted T cell fraction (not recorded which). Receptors originate from a male donor with ankylosing spondylitis or in good health (not recorded which).

The genes are TRBV20-1 and TRBJ2-7; D is undetermined. Germline lookup yields CDR1 DFQATT and CDR2 SNEGSKA (reference sequence). This CDR3 is built from 13 residues. V lost 3 bases, J lost 7 bases, and 16 bases lay in between. CDR3 nucleotide sequence: TGCAGTGCTAGTCCCCCCGACCTCGAGGAGCAGTACTTC. Protein sequence: CSASPPDLEEQYF.

There are many counts of this clonotype. The chain has TRBV2 and TRBJ2-2; D gene unclear. The germline V gene encodes CDR1 SNHLY and CDR2 FYNNEI. The CDR3 runs 14 residues. The ends were cut back, 6 bases at V and 0 bases at J, with 8 bases in the middle. The CDR3 is CASRGGANTGELFF. CDR3 bases: TGTGCCAGCAGGGGTGGCGCGAACACCGGGGAGCTGTTTTTT.

At least ten counts were recorded for this clonotype. The gene calls are TRBV20-1 and TRBJ2-7; D remains ambiguous. V shed 6 bases and J shed 0 bases, with 15 bases lying between them. Germline CDR1 is DFQATT and CDR2 is SNEGSKA (reference sequence). CDR3 length: 14 residues. The CDR3 DNA sequence: TGCAGTGCCCTGAGCCAACGGGCCTCCTACGAGCAGTACTTC. Translation: CSALSQRASYEQYF.

This clonotype was found a few times. The chain links TRBV10-3 to TRBJ2-7, with D unresolved. The CDR3 sequence is 11 residues long. Trimming left V 1 base short and J 4 bases short, with 2 bases between. The V gene's germline CDR1 is ENHRY and CDR2 SYGVKD. Here the CDR3 DNA reads TGTGCCATCAGTGAGTTATACGAGCAGTACTTC. This translates into CAISELYEQYF.

This clonotype has just a few counts. The gene calls are TRBV20-1 and TRBJ2-1, with a weak D call TRBD2 (6 bases). V lost 5 bases, J lost 4 bases, and 12 bases lay in between. The CDR3 contains 13 residues. Germline V gene data show CDR1 as DFQATT and CDR2 as SNEGSKA (reference sequence). CDR3 bases: TGCAGTGCTCCGCGGGGCCCTTACAATGAGCAGTTCTTC. Translation gives CSAPRGPYNEQFF.

J is TRBJ2-5 and V is TRBV7-2; the D gene is possibly TRBD1 (6 bases). Germline V gene sequence: CDR1 SGHTA, CDR2 FQGNSA. V was clipped by 5 bases and J by 4 bases, with 17 bases between them. This CDR3 has 15 residues. CDR3 bases: TGTGCCAGCAGCCCGGAAGCACTAGGGGGAGAGACCCAGTACTTC. Protein sequence: CASSPEALGGETQYF.

The rearrangement uses TRBV20-1 and TRBJ2-1; 11 bases are a match to TRBD2. The CDR3 is made up of 14 amino acids. Trimming took 5 bases from V and 3 from J; bases not matched to a gene: 3. Germline V gene lookup returns CDR1 DFQATT and CDR2 SNEGSKA (reference sequence). The CDR3 loop is CSAVTSGGYNEQFF. The CDR3 DNA is TGCAGTGCTGTAACTAGCGGGGGCTACAATGAGCAGTTCTTC.

The table lists this clonotype with many counts. This chain connects TRBV20-1 to TRBJ2-7; D perhaps matches TRBD2 (5 bases). CDR1 DFQATT and CDR2 SNEGSKA come from the germline V gene (reference sequence). Trimming shortened V by 1 base and J by 6 bases, and 16 bases separated the two germline ends. CDR3 size: 14 residues. CDR3 sequence: CSARGGGSAGEQYF. The CDR3 region has the DNA TGCAGTGCTAGAGGAGGAGGCAGCGCGGGCGAGCAGTACTTC.

The chain employs TRBV5-6 and TRBJ2-7; D is unresolved. With 2 bases removed from V and 3 bases from J, the gap between germline ends came to 9 bases. This CDR3 contains 13 residues. Germline V gene lookup returns CDR1 SGHDT and CDR2 YYEEEE. The CDR3, as DNA: TGTGCCAGCAGCTTTAGGGTAGGCTACGAGCAGTACTTC. It codes for CASSFRVGYEQYF. Using reference TRBV5-6 and TRBJ2-7 for the parts outside the CDR3, the full variable domain is DAGVTQSPTHLIKTRGQQVTLRCSPKSGHDTVSWYQQALGQGPQFIFQYYEEEERQRGNFPDRFSGHQFPNYSSELNVNALLLGDSALYLCASSFRVGYEQYFGPGTRLTVT.